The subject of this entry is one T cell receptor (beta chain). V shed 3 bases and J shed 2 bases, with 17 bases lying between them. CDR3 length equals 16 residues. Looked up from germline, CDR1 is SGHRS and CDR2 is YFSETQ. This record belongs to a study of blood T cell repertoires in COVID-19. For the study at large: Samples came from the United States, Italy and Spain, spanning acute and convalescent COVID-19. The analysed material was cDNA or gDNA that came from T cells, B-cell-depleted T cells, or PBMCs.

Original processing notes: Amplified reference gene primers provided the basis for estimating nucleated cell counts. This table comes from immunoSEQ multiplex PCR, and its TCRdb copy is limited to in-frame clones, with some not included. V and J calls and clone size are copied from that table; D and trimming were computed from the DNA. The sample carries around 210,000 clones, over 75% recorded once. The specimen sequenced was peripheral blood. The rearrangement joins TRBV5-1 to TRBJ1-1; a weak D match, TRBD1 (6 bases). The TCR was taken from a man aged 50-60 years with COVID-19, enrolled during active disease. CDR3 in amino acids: CASSSDRVKRNTEAFF. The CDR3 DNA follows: TGCGCCAGCAGCTCGGACAGAGTCAAACGAAACACTGAAGCTTTCTTT.